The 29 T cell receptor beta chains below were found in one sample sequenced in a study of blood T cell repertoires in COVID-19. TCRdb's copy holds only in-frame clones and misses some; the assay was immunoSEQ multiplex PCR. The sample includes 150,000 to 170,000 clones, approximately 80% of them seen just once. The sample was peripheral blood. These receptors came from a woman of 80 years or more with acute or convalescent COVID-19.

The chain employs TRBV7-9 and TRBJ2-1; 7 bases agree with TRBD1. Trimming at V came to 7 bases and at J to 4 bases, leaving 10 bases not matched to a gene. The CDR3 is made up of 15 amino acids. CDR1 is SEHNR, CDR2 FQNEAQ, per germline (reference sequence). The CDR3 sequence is CASTKDRWSYNEQFF. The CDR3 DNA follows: TGTGCCAGCACCAAGGACAGGTGGTCTTACAATGAGCAGTTCTTC.

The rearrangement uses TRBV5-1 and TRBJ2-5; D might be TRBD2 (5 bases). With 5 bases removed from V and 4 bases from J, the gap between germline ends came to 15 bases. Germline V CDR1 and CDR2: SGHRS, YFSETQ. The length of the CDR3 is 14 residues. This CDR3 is CASRPTGIAETQYF. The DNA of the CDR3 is TGCGCCAGCAGGCCCACCGGGATCGCAGAGACCCAGTACTTC.

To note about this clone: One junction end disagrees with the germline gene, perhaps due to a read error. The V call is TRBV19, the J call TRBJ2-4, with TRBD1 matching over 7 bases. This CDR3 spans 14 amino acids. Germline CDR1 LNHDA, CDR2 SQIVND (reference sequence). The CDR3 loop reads CVSSTRQGKNIQYF. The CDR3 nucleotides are TGTGTCAGTAGTACCCGACAGGGAAAAAACATTCAGTACTTC.

CDR3: CASSAGGLETQYF. The CDR3, as DNA: TGTGCCAGCTCAGCAGGGGGCTTAGAGACCCAGTACTTC. The chain couples TRBV18 to TRBJ2-5, with TRBD1 identical over 8 bases. The CDR3 loop spans 13 amino acids. Germline V CDR1 and CDR2: KGHSH, LQKENI. The V and J ends lost 5 bases and 4 bases, in that order; junction bases with no gene match: 3.

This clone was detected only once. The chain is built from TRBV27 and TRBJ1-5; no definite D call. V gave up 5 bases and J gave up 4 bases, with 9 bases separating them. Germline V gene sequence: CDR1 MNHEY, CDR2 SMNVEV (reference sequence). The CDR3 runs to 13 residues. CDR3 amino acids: CASSQERNQPQHF. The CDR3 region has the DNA TGTGCCAGCAGTCAAGAGAGGAATCAGCCCCAGCATTTT.

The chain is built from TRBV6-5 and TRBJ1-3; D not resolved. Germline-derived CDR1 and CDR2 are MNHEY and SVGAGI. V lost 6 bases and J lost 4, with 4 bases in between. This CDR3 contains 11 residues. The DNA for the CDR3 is TGTGCCAGCAGCCTCGGAAACACCATATATTTT. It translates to CASSLGNTIYF.

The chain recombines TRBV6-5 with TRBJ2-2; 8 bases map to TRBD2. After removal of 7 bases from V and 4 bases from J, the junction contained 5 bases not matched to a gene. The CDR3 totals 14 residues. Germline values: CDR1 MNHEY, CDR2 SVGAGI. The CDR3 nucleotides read TGTGCCAGCACCGGGACTAGAATCACCGGGGAGCTGTTTTTT. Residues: CASTGTRITGELFF.

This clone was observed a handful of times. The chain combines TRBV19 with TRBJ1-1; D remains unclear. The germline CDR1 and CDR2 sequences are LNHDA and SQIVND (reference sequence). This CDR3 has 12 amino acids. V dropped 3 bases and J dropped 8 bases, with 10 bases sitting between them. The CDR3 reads CASSIHRSEAFF. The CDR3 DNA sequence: TGTGCCAGTAGTATTCACAGATCAGAAGCTTTCTTT.

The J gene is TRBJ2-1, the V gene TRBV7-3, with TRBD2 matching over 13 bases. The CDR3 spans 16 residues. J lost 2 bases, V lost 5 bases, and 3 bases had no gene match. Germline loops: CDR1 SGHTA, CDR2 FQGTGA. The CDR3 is CASSAGTSGTYNEQFF. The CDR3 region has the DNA TGTGCCAGCAGCGCTGGGACTAGCGGGACCTACAATGAGCAGTTCTTC.

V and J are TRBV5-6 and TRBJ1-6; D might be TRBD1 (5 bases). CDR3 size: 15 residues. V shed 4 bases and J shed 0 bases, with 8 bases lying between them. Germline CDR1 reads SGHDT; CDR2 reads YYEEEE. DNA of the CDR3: TGTGCCAGCAGCAGAGACAGCTCCTATAATTCACCCCTCCACTTT. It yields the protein CASSRDSSYNSPLHF.

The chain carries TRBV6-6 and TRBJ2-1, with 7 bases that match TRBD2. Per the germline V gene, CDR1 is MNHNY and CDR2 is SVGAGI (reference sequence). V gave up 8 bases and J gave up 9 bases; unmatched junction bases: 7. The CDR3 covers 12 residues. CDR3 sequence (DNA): TGTGCCAGCGGGCGGGAGCGCGGTGAGCAGTTCTTC. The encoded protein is CASGRERGEQFF.

CDR3 loop: CASTFFRQGDYGYTF. Here the CDR3 DNA reads TGTGCCAGCACCTTTTTCAGACAGGGGGACTATGGCTACACCTTC. The chain couples TRBV7-2 to TRBJ1-2; TRBD1 matches at 9 bases. V lost 7 bases, J lost 3 bases, and 9 bases stayed unmatched. CDR3 size: 15 residues. Germline values: CDR1 SGHTA, CDR2 FQGNSA.

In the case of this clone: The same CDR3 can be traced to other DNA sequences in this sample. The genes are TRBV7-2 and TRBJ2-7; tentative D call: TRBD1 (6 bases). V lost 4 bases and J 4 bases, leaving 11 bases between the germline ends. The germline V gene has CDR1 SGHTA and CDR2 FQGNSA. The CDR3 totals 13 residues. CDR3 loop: CASSSGQSYEQYF. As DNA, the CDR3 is TGTGCCAGCAGCTCCGGACAGTCATACGAGCAGTACTTC. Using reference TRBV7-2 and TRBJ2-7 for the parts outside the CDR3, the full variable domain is GAGVSQSPSNKVTEKGKDVELRCDPISGHTALYWYRQSLGQGLEFLIYFQGNSAPDKSGLPSDRFSAERTGGSVSTLTIQRTQQEDSAVYLCASSSGQSYEQYFGPGTRLTVT.

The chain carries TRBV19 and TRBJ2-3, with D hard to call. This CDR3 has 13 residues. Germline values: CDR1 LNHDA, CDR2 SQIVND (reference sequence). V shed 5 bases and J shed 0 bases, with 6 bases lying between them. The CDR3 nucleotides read TGTGCCAGTAGTGCGAGTAGCACAGATACGCAGTATTTT. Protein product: CASSASSTDTQYF.

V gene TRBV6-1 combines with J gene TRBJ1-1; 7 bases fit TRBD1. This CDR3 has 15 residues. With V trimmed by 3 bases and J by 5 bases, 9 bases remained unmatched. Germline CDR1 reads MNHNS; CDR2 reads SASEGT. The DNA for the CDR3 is TGTGCCAGCAGTGATCCACACAGGGGTGGTACTGAAGCTTTCTTT. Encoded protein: CASSDPHRGGTEAFF.

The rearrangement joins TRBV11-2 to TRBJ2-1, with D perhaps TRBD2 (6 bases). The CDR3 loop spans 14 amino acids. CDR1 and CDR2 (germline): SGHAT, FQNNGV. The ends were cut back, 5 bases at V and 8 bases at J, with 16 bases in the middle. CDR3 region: CASSLTRDSDEQFF. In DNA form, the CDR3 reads TGTGCCAGCAGCCTAACCAGGGACTCTGATGAGCAGTTCTTC.

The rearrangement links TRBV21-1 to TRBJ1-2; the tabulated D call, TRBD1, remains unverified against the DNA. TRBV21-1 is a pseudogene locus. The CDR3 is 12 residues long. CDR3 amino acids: CASSKVDRARTF. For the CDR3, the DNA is TGTGCCAGCAGCAAAGTGGACAGGGCTAGAACCTTC.

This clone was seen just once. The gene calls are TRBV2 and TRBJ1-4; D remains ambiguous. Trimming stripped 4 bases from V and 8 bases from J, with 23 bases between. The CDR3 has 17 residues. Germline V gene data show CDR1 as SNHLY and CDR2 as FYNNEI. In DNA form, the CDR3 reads TGTGCCAGCAGTGTGGTGTCGGGGAACCCCTCCAGGGAAAAACTGTTTTTT. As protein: CASSVVSGNPSREKLFF. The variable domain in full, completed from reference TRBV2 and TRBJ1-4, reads EPEVTQTPSHQVTQMGQEVILRCVPISNHLYFYWYRQILGQKVEFLVSFYNNEISEKSEIFDDQFSVERPDGSNFTLKIRSTKLEDSAMYFCASSVVSGNPSREKLFFGSGTQLSVL.

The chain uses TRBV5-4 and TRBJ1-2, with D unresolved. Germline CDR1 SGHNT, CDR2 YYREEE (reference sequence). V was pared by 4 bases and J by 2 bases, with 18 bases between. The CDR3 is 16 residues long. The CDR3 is CASSLDPIQLNYGYTF. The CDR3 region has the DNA TGTGCCAGCAGCCTCGATCCGATACAGCTAAACTATGGCTACACCTTC.

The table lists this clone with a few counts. The CDR3: CASSLSISGNTIYF. Written as DNA, the CDR3 is TGTGCCAGCAGTTTATCTATCTCTGGAAACACCATATATTTT. The chain is built from TRBV28 and TRBJ1-3; D uncertain. The V and J ends lost 1 base and 0 bases respectively, with 4 bases between them. This CDR3 contains 14 residues. Germline CDR1 is MDHEN and CDR2 is SYDVKM.

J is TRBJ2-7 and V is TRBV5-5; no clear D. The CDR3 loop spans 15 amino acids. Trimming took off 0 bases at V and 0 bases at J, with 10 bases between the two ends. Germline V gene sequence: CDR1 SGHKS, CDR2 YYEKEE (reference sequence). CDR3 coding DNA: TGTGCCAGCAGCTTGGCAGCAGGCAGCTCCTACGAGCAGTACTTC. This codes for CASSLAAGSSYEQYF.

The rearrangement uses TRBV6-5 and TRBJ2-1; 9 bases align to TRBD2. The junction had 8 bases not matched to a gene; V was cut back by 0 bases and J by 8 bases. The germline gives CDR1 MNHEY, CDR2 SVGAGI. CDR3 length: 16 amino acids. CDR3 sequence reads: CASSYSMLAGLHEQFF. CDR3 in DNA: TGTGCCAGCAGTTACTCGATGCTAGCGGGATTACATGAGCAGTTCTTC.

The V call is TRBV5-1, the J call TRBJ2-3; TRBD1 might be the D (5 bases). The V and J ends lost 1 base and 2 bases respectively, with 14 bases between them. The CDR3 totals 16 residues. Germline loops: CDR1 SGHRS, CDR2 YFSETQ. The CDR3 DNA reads TGCGCCAGCAGCTTGAGGCTAGGGGCCATCACAGATACGCAGTATTTT. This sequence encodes CASSLRLGAITDTQYF.

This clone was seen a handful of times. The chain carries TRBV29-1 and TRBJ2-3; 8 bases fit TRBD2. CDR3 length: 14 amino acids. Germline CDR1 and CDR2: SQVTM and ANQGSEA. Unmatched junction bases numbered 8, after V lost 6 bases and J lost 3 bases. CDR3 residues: CSVRRRGATDTQYF. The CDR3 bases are TGCAGCGTCCGGCGGCGGGGGGCTACAGATACGCAGTATTTT.

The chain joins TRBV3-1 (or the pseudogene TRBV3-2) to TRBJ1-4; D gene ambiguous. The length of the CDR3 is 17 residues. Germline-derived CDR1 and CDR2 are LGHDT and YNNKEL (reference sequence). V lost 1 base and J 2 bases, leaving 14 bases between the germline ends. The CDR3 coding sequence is TGTGCCAGCAGCCAAGTGGCGGGAAGAGGGACTAATGAAAAACTGTTTTTT. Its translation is CASSQVAGRGTNEKLFF.

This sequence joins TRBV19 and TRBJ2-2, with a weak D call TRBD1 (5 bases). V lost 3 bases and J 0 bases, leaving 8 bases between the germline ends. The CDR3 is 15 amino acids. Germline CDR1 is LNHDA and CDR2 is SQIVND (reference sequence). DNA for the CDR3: TGTGCCAGTAGTATTGACAGAGCGAACACCGGGGAGCTGTTTTTT. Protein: CASSIDRANTGELFF.

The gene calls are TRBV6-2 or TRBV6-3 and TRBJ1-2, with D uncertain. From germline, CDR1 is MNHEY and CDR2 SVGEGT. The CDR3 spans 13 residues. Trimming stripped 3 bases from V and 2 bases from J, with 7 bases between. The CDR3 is CASSYEGNYGYTF. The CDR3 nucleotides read TGTGCCAGCAGTTATGAGGGAAACTATGGCTACACCTTC.

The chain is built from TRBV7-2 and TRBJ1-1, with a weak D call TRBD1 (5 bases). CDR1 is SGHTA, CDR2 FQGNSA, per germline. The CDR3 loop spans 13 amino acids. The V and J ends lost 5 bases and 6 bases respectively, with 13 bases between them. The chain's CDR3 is CASSPFDSPEAFF. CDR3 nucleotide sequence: TGTGCCAGCAGCCCTTTTGACAGCCCTGAAGCTTTCTTT.

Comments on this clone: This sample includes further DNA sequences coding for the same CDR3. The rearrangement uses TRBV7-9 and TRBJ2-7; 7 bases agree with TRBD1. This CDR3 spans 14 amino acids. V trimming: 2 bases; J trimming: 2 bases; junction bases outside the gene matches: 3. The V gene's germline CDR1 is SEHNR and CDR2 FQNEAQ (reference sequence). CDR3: CASSLNRGPYEQYF. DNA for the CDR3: TGTGCCAGCAGCTTAAACAGGGGCCCCTACGAGCAGTACTTC.